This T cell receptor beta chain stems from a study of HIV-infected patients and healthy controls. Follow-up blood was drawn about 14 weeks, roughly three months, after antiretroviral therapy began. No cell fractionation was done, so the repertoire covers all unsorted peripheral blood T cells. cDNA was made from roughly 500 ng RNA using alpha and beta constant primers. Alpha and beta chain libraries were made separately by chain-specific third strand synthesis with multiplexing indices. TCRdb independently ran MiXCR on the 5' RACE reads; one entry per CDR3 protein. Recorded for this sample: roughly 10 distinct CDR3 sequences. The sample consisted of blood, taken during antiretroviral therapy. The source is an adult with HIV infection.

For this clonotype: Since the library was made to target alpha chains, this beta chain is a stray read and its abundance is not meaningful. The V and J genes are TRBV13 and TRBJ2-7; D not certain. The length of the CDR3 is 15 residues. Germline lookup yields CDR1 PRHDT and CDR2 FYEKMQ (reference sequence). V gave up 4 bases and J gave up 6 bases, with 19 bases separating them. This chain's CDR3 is CASSSLGLQWGEQYF. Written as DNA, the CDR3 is TGTGCCAGCAGCTCTCTGGGCCTCCAGTGGGGCGAGCAGTACTTC.